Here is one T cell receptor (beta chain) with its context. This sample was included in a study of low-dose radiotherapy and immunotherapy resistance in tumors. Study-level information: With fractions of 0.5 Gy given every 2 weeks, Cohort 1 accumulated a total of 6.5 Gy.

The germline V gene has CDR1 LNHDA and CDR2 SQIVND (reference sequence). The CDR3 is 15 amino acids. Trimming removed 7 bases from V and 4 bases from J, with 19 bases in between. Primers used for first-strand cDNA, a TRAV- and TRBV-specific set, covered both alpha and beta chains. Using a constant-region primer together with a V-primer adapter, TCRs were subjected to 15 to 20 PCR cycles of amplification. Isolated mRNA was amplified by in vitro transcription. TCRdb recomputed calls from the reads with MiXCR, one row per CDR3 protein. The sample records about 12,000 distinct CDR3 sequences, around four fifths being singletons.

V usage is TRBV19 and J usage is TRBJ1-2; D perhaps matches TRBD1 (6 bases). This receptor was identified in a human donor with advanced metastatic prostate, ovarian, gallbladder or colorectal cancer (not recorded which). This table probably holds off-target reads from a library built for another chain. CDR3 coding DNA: TGTGCCAGTAATGTAGGGGGTCTTTACCCCTATGGCTACACCTTC. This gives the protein CASNVGGLYPYGYTF. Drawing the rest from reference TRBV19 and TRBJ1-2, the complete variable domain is DGGITQSPKYLFRKEGQNVTLSCEQNLNHDAMYWYRQDPGQGLRLIYYSQIVNDFQKGDIAEGYSVSREKKESFPLTVTSAQKNPTAFYLCASNVGGLYPYGYTFGSGTRLTVV.